Listed below are T cell receptor beta chains from one sample, sequenced in a study of vaccination effects on CD4 cells after COVID-19. Sequencing was performed with immunoSEQ multiplex PCR; in TCRdb, only in-frame clones are kept and a portion is missing. The data show around 55,000 clones, with roughly two thirds seen just once and about 17% held by the top ten. No cognate antigen is known for these TCRs. The material sequenced was CD4+ T cells from PBMCs cultured with SARS-CoV-2 spike peptides, taken before COVID-19 vaccination. The receptor source for this set is a human donor who received a COVID-19 vaccine. The CDR3 runs from the conserved cysteine through the conserved F or W. The order of the fields is clone size, V gene, CDR3 protein. Size tells how often a clone was seen (once, few, many) or the class of an expanded clone, and some rows leave it out.

>.|TRBV11-3
CASSEGGGGVSDTQYF
>.|TRBV6-1
CASSGGGTNGEYGYTF
>.|TRBV6-4
CASSDSGIPNTEAFF
>.|TRBV2
CASSVRGGSSEAFF
>.|TRBV30
CAWSADRGWGTQYF
>.|TRBV2
CASRTGVNTEAFF
>.|TRBV19
CASSIVAYGEAFF
>.|TRBV7-8
CASTPPVGLNTEAFF
>.|TRBV20-1
CSASSQWTPPSTDTQYF
>.|TRBV30
CAWSADRTGTMNTEAFF
>.|TRBV9
CASSAGVSGANVLTF
>.|TRBV7-2
CASSLHPSTEAFF
>.|TRBV7-2
CASSWKAGADTQYF
>.|TRBV5-1
CASSPGGSYPGGSNEQFF
>.|TRBV12-3/TRBV12-4
CASSRQSAYEQYF
>.|TRBV19
CASFQGQTNTGELFF
>once|TRBV6-5
CASRWTGNNEQFF
>.|TRBV18
CASSPPVATNEQFF
>few|TRBV30
CAWSGLGNEKLFF
>.|TRBV12-5
CASGLVYPGTGGYEQYF
>.|TRBV18
CASSPGQASYEQYF
>few|TRBV19
CASNKGRNTGELFF
>.|TRBV28
CASRTPGPTDTQYF
>.|TRBV19
CASSIDDPSYEQYF
>once|TRBV29-1
CSVWTSGSSSYNEQFF
>.|TRBV18
CASSPLGVEQFF
>.|TRBV6-2/TRBV6-3
CASSGGLAGVGEQFF
>.|TRBV18
CASSPRNRGRAGANVLTF
>.|TRBV7-9
CASSVGQQLLSGNTIYF
>.|TRBV5-4
CASSGQSLQETQYF
>.|TRBV7-8
CASSPQSGLVSETQYF
>.|TRBV5-5
CASTPAPLPNGDQPQHF
>.|TRBV24-1
CATSDSRGQETQYF
>.|TRBV4-3
CASSQDQGLNTGELFF